This entry concerns a single TCR beta chain. Its antigen is currently not known. No base quality information exists; no much larger clone differs at one position. V sheds 2 bases and J sheds 9 bases, leaving 16 bases between their ends. Sequences MNHEY (CDR1) and SVGAGI (CDR2) are obtained from the germline V gene. Its CDR3 holds 15 amino acids, cysteine through phenylalanine. Only the CDR3 part of the read is kept: 45 bases, read in frame from the first base. This entry belongs to a study of cytomegalovirus exposure and HLA in healthy donors (dated by TCRdb to the late 2010s). Background for the entire study: An earlier analysis of approximately 590 of the donors reported 250 to 300 Gb of sequence data and some 100 million unique TCR beta sequences from about 179 million T cells. Class I and class II HLA loci were covered by the typing at four-digit resolution. The study used immunosequencing to profile the T cell repertoires of 600 to 850 subjects and linked those repertoires to cytomegalovirus serostatus. A later genetic analysis took genome-wide SNP genotypes for about three fifths of the roughly 700 donors and used that subset as a discovery cohort. To study patterns of TCR occurrence, a later analysis re-analyzed previously published TCR beta repertoires from 600 to 750 donors and added high-resolution HLA genotyping. A handful of DR-DQ haplotypes were treated as single units for association and clustering because of strong linkage in the cohort. The study combined high-throughput TCR immunosequencing, statistical association of individual TCRs with disease status, and machine learning to predict cytomegalovirus infection status. Alongside the repertoire data, information on donor age, sex, ethnicity and CMV serostatus was compiled. Roughly 300 gigabases of sequencing data and some 85 million unique TCR sequences were included in an early release covering under 650 HLA-typed donors. In the later analysis, no new phenotypic data were used to find candidate immune exposures; instead, reliance was placed on TCR beta sequences and their occurrence across donors. A separate validation cohort of about 110 different subjects was used in addition to the roughly 700-subject first cohort. An earlier analysis of fewer than 750 of the donors used high-throughput TCR beta sequencing to judge whether each TCR beta V gene segment behaved as functional or pseudogenic. The study aimed to test whether cataloging public T cell receptors could reveal signatures of past pathogen exposure. The number of donors typed differed by locus, with about 629-640 for A, B, C, DRB1 and DQB1, around 500 for DQA1, 600 to 610 for DPA1, and approximately 470 for DPB1. Every discovery cohort repertoire had been produced on one sequencing platform. Among some 400 genotyped donors of the cohort, an average of approximately 220,000 unique TCR beta nucleotide sequences was sequenced per donor, of which about 18% were non-productive. The genetic ancestry cluster associated with self-reported Caucasian donors included over 80% of the 300 to 400 genotyped donors. The full study reports these points: Strong co-occurrence of HLA alleles, especially DR and DQ, made assigning TCR associations to individual alleles difficult. Most CMV-associated TCR beta chains appeared to be HLA-restricted in a later analysis, and the HLA associations seemed to be driven largely by CMV exposure. Roughly uniform sequencing depth across donors was assumed in presence/absence analyses, although this assumption may not hold. A further reported finding was that TCR beta sequences accurately predicted the HLA-A and HLA-B alleles for most subjects in the first cohort. The earlier analysis of around 600 of the donors excluded some 15 rarely observed V segments, including chromosome 9 orphons, because counts were too low. Cytomegalovirus status was reported to be diagnosed by the classifier with high specificity and sensitivity in both the original and validation cohorts. Some IMGT-functional V segments, including TRBV6-2 and TRBV6-3, could not be told apart with the 87-base-pair reads, so those segments were excluded. Several of the top co-occurrence clusters appeared to be linked to parvovirus B19, influenza, CMV and Epstein-Barr virus, according to a later analysis. In an earlier analysis of 450 to 750 of the donors, most TCR beta V segments appeared in productive rearrangements about 90% or about 30% of the time, broadly matching IMGT annotations. The study gave a list of about 170 TCR beta chains associated with cytomegalovirus. This cohort had only TCR beta chains sequenced, and the lack of alpha or paired-chain data limited which features could be detected. According to a later genetic analysis, donors in an Asian-associated ancestry cluster had fewer N-insertions in productive TCRs than the roughly 670-donor mean. CMV serostatus was the only immune exposure information available for the cohort. Specific HLA alleles were associated with 15,000 to 20,000 TCR beta sequences at a false discovery rate of 0.05 in a later analysis. Three of the identified cytomegalovirus-associated TCR beta chains were confirmed in vitro to be specific for cytomegalovirus antigens. The authors suggested that the approach could potentially be generalized to other disease states and immunological phenotypes. A cluster of highly shared sequence variants was judged likely to represent a technical artifact of the sequencing pipeline. Across donors, most TCR sequences were observed very rarely, whereas some public TCRs were present in many individuals. According to a later analysis, TCR association rates differed among HLA loci, with DRB1 alleles showing the most associated TCRs and HLA-C alleles showing the fewest. Compared with equally common non-associated chains, HLA-associated TCR beta chains in a later analysis were more clonally expanded and had lower generation probabilities. An association between a missense DCLRE1C variant and V-gene and J-gene trimming of TCR beta chains was found in a later genetic analysis and replicated in an independent cohort. Linkage disequilibrium might explain the correlated functional status among segregating V segments, but an unknown experimental factor could not be ruled out. Because some donors lacked HLA typing at each locus, the association tests relied only on the typed subset.

In total, approximately 700 healthy bone marrow donors made up the cohort. Cohort members were all nominally healthy when sampled, although unrecorded immune exposures were likely present. The donor was CMV seronegative and was included in the group of 352 seronegative cohort members. A peripheral blood sample was collected from each donor, and TCR beta sequencing was performed on peripheral blood mononuclear cells. Genomic DNA was extracted from the blood cell samples with the Qiagen DNeasy Blood Extraction Kit. The protocol used for the library was the immunoSEQ multiplex PCR assay. For the multiplex PCR, a mixture combining 60 forward primers for TCR Vbeta segments and 13 reverse primers for TCR Jbeta segments was used. Amplification of the CDR3 region of rearranged TCR beta genes was performed with a multiplex PCR assay on genomic DNA. The Illumina HiSeq System was used to sequence the amplified TCR beta libraries as 87-base-pair reads. The study's processing was this. Across the 700 or so repertoires, a later analysis counted 75 million to 90 million unique TCR beta chains, approximately 10 million of which were shared by at least two donors. Raw reads were error-corrected and collapsed into unique sequences by a nearest-neighbor algorithm in which closely related sequences were merged to remove PCR and sequencing errors. To assign V, D and J gene segments, CDR3 sequences were aligned to IMGT reference sequences. Each retained sequence needed at least a six-nucleotide match to both a V gene segment and a J gene segment. A rearrangement was called productive if the CDR3 had no stop codons and remained in frame with V and J, and every other rearrangement was called non-productive. CDR3 was defined by IMGT convention, running from the second conserved V-encoded cysteine to the conserved J-encoded phenylalanine. Sequences without an unambiguous match to a single V gene segment were excluded from the earlier analysis of approximately 600 of the donors. An earlier analysis of about 590 of the donors classified V segments as functional when productive rearrangements were above 56.7% and as segregating when the standard deviation between donors was above 5%. A statistical classification framework was developed to diagnose cytomegalovirus status using the catalog of TCR beta chain sequences. In a later analysis, TCR nucleotide sequences were compared against IMGT/GENE-DB human TR gene sequences so that V and J genes could be assigned. Using the TCRdist pipeline, a later analysis assigned CDR3 sequences along with most-parsimonious VDJ recombination scenarios. A later analysis defined each TCR beta chain by its CDR3 amino acid sequence plus V-gene family, and excluded reads lacking a unique V-gene family. A later analysis removed 500 to 650 highly shared, low-generation-probability nucleotide sequences to deal with suspected cross-contamination and a sequencing artifact. A later analysis calculated a clonal expansion index for each public chain from normalized within-repertoire ranks of inferred template counts. In a later analysis, generation probabilities were computed using a VDJ recombination model fitted to out-of-frame rearrangements, and the results were checked against IGoR. In a later analysis, hypergeometric tests were used to score TCR-TCR, TCR-HLA and TCR-CMV co-occurrence, with a repertoire-size bias correction applied to TCR pairs. In a later analysis, false discovery rates were estimated by permuting HLA or CMV assignments 20 times. A later analysis grouped co-occurring TCRs with DBSCAN, adding TCRdist sequence similarity when clustering within HLA-allele-positive subsets. For co-occurrence clustering, repertoires with fewer than 30,000 or more than 120,000 public chains were excluded, along with five repertoires with anomalous nucleotide sharing. Entries here come from immuneACCESS through TCRdb and include only in-frame sequences with V and J called. Some clones fail to appear in such tables; in the studies checked, an unresolved V gene covers under half of the shortfall, and the cause of the remainder is unknown. Clone size and V and J calls were adopted from that table, with D and trimming inferred from the DNA. For this sample the table gives approximately 150,000 clones, of which roughly four fifths were detected only once. The ten largest make up about 2.3% of the sample.

The origin of this receptor is a female donor in good health and CMV-seronegative. This chain joins TRBV6-5 to TRBJ2-2; the D region possibly corresponds to TRBD2 (5 bases align). Sequencing was carried out using PBMCs. The sequenced DNA is TGTGCCAGCAGTTACAGAGGGCAGATAGACAGGGAGCTGTTTTTT. Its product reads: CASSYRGQIDRELFF.